A selection of T cell receptor beta chains follows, all from one sample in a study of quantifying T cell responses using KT2 cells. A single record per CDR3 protein comes from TCRdb applying MiXCR to the UMI-ligation and nested PCR reads. The data hold around 44,000 distinct CDR3 sequences, with more than 15% observed a single time. The sequenced material came from PBMCs spiked with cells of the T cell clone KT2. These receptors were taken from a human donor. Each CDR3 is given with its conserved first and last residue. The D gene is left open where the match is weak. A clone size is listed for some rows: how often the clone was seen (once, few, many), or a class if it is expanded.

TRBD1	14	many	TRBV11-2	TRBJ1-2	TGTGCCAGCAGCCGACAGGGGACCAACTATGGCTACACCTTC	CASSRQGTNYGYTF
.	13	.	TRBV7-3	TRBJ1-1	TGTGCCAGCAGCCGCCGCCCAGACACTGAAGCTTTCTTT	CASSRRPDTEAFF
.	16	few	TRBV27	TRBJ2-7	TGTGCCAGCAGTTCCCCCTCCCGGGACACCCAGTACGAGCAGTACTTC	CASSSPSRDTQYEQYF
.	14	.	TRBV11-2	TRBJ1-3	TGTGCCAGCAGCCCACCCGGATCTGGAAACACCATATATTTT	CASSPPGSGNTIYF
TRBD2	15	.	TRBV5-1	TRBJ2-5	TGCGCCAGCAGCTTGGTGTTAGCGGGGGGCGGAGGCCAGTACTTC	CASSLVLAGGGGQYF
.	14	.	TRBV7-2	TRBJ1-5	TGTGCCAGCAGCTTCGCAGGGGGCAATCAGCCCCAGCATTTT	CASSFAGGNQPQHF
.	11	few	TRBV12-3/TRBV12-4	TRBJ1-6	TGTGCCAGCCAAGGCAGTTCACCCCTCCACTTT	CASQGSSPLHF
.	15	.	TRBV7-9	TRBJ2-1	TGTGCCAGCAGCTTTCTCTGGAGCTCCTACAATGAGCAGTTCTTC	CASSFLWSSYNEQFF
.	13	few	TRBV20-1	TRBJ2-1	TGCAGTGCTCACGGGAGCTCCTACAATGAGCAGTTCTTC	CSAHGSSYNEQFF
.	15	.	TRBV18	TRBJ1-2	TGTGCCAGCTCAAAAAATTCAGGGGAAAGCTATGGCTACACCTTC	CASSKNSGESYGYTF
.	15	few	TRBV6-5	TRBJ1-1	TGTGCCAGCACCGTTACGTGGGCGGGGGGCACTGAAGCTTTCTTT	CASTVTWAGGTEAFF
TRBD2	15	few	TRBV15	TRBJ2-5	TGTGCCACCAGCAGAACTGTAGCGGGACAAGAGACCCAGTACTTC	CATSRTVAGQETQYF
.	17	.	TRBV6-2/TRBV6-3	TRBJ2-1	TGTGCCAGCACGCCGGGTGAGCGGGCCTTTGCTTACAATGAGCAGTTCTTC	CASTPGERAFAYNEQFF
TRBD2	16	few	TRBV24-1	TRBJ2-1	TGTGCCACCAGTGATTCAACTAGCGGGAGAACGGGGGAGCAGTTCTTC	CATSDSTSGRTGEQFF
.	14	many	TRBV12-3/TRBV12-4	TRBJ2-7	TGTGCCAGCAGTTTAGAGGAAAGACCCTACGAGCAGTACTTC	CASSLEERPYEQYF
TRBD1	15	.	TRBV12-3/TRBV12-4	TRBJ1-1	TGTGCCAGCAGTCCCCGGACAGGGAAGAACACTGAAGCTTTCTTT	CASSPRTGKNTEAFF
TRBD2	16	few	TRBV24-1	TRBJ2-3	TGTGCCACCAGTGATCGGACTAGCGTTGACACAGATACGCAGTATTTT	CATSDRTSVDTDTQYF
.	17	few	TRBV7-2	TRBJ2-7	TGTGCCAGCGGGGGGACCCGATTAACTACCTACTCCTACGAGCAGTACTTC	CASGGTRLTTYSYEQYF
.	12	few	TRBV29-1	TRBJ2-1	TGCAGCGTTGAAGATGTCGTCAATGAGCAGTTCTTC	CSVEDVVNEQFF
.	15	.	TRBV7-6	TRBJ1-1	TGTGCCAGCAGCTTACAGCAGGGGATGAACACTGAAGCTTTCTTT	CASSLQQGMNTEAFF
.	16	.	TRBV7-3	TRBJ2-3	TGTGCCAGCAGCTTAACGGCGGGGAAGAGCACAGATACGCAGTATTTT	CASSLTAGKSTDTQYF
TRBD2	20	many	TRBV3-1	TRBJ2-1	TGTGCCAGCAGCCAAGTCTCGGGACTAGCGGGGGTGAGCTCCTACAATGAGCAGTTCTTC	CASSQVSGLAGVSSYNEQFF
TRBD1	16	few	TRBV2	TRBJ2-1	TGTGCCAGCAGCTCTAGACAGGGTTGGTCCTACAATGAGCAGTTCTTC	CASSSRQGWSYNEQFF
.	13	once	TRBV2	TRBJ1-5	TGTGCCAGCAGATTACAGTGGGCTCAGCCCCAGCATTTT	CASRLQWAQPQHF
.	12	many	TRBV12-3/TRBV12-4	TRBJ2-5	TGTGCCAGCAGTTTAGCCCCAGAGACCCAGTACTTC	CASSLAPETQYF
.	11	.	TRBV29-1	TRBJ1-1	TGCAGCGTTGAGGGGGGCACTGAAGCTTTCTTT	CSVEGGTEAFF
TRBD1	15	.	TRBV4-3	TRBJ2-7	TGCGCCAGCAGCCAAGAAAGGGACAGATCCTACGAGCAGTACTTC	CASSQERDRSYEQYF
TRBD2	15	few	TRBV7-8	TRBJ2-1	TGTGCCAGCAGCTTAGGGATGAGCGGGAGGAATGAGCAGTTCTTC	CASSLGMSGRNEQFF
TRBD2	16	.	TRBV14	TRBJ2-3	TGTGCCAGCAGCCAAGACGCGGGGGGGAGCACAGATACGCAGTATTTT	CASSQDAGGSTDTQYF
.	13	.	TRBV6-2/TRBV6-3	TRBJ2-7	TGTGCCAGCAATCAGGGAAGGGGGTACGAGCAGTACTTC	CASNQGRGYEQYF
TRBD1	16	many	TRBV10-3	TRBJ2-7	TGTGCCATCAGTGAAACGGGACAGGGGGCGCGGTACGAGCAGTACTTC	CAISETGQGARYEQYF
TRBD2	14	few	TRBV12-3/TRBV12-4	TRBJ2-1	TGTGCCAGCAGTTATAGCGGGAGGACCAATGAGCAGTTCTTC	CASSYSGRTNEQFF
.	14	.	TRBV3-1	TRBJ2-4	TGTGCCAGCAGCCAAGAAACCAGGGCGGGCATTCAGTACTTC	CASSQETRAGIQYF
TRBD2	15	few	TRBV4-1	TRBJ2-7	TGCGCCAGCAGCCTAGCGGGAGGCTCCTCCTACGAGCAGTACTTC	CASSLAGGSSYEQYF
.	14	.	TRBV6-2/TRBV6-3	TRBJ2-7	TGTGCCAGCAGTCGGGACCCAGAGCGGTTCGAGCAGTACTTC	CASSRDPERFEQYF
.	14	few	TRBV27	TRBJ1-1	TGTGCCAGCAGATTTGGGGGAAGGAACACTGAAGCTTTCTTT	CASRFGGRNTEAFF
.	14	few	TRBV12-3/TRBV12-4	TRBJ1-5	TGTGCCAGCAGTCCCGTGGGGCGCAATCAGCCCCAGCATTTT	CASSPVGRNQPQHF
.	16	.	TRBV27	TRBJ1-4	TGTGCCAGCAGTTTAAAATTAAAGGGCGGGGATGAAAAACTGTTTTTT	CASSLKLKGGDEKLFF
.	13	many	TRBV6-6	TRBJ1-5	TGTGCCAGCAGTTATGGGGCGAATCAGCCCCAGCATTTT	CASSYGANQPQHF